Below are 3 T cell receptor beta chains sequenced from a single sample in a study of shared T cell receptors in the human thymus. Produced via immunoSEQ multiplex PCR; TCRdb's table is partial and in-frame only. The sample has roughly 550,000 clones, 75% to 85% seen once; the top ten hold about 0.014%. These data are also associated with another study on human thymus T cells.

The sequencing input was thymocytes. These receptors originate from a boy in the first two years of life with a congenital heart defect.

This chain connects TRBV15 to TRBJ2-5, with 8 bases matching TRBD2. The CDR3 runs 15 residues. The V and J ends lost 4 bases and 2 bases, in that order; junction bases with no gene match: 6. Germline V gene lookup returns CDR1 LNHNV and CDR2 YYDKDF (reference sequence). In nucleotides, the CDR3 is TGTGCCACCAGCACCTCGAAGCGGGAGCAAGAGACCCAGTACTTC. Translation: CATSTSKREQETQYF.

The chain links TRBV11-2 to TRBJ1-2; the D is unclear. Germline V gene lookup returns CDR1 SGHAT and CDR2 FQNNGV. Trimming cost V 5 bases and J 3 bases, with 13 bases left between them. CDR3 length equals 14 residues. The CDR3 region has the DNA TGTGCCAGCAGCCCGGCGCGGGTGGACTATGGCTACACCTTC. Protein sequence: CASSPARVDYGYTF.

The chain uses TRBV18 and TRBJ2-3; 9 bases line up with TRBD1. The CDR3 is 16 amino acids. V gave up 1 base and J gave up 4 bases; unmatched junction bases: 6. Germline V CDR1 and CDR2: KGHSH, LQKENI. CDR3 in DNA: TGTGCCAGCTCACCACGGGACAGGGTCTGGGCAGATACGCAGTATTTT. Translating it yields CASSPRDRVWADTQYF.